The sequence of this T cell receptor (beta chain) was determined in a study of T cell clonotyping in hematopoietic cell transplantation. In the case of this clone: Its target is unknown.

Study results and limitations: Higher Inverse Simpson Index values in graft donor and pretransplant recipient predicted broader posttransplant TCR diversity.

Profiling relied on immunoSEQ multiplex PCR, and the TCRdb table lists in-frame clones only, not all of them. The sample includes nearly 70,000 clones, over 90% of them seen just once. The sequence came from a man aged 50-60 years in good health. Some clones in this sample may be carry-over from other donors' samples. Sequencing was performed on peripheral blood mononuclear cells.

Here the CDR3 reads CASSQDVRATDTQYF. The CDR3 DNA follows: TGTGCCAGCAGCCAAGACGTCCGGGCGACAGATACGCAGTATTTT. The V and J genes are TRBV14 and TRBJ2-3; D remains unclear. Trimming stripped 0 bases from V and 3 bases from J, with 10 bases between. The CDR3 is 15 amino acids. Germline assignment: CDR1 SGHDN and CDR2 FVKESK.